The 6 T cell receptor beta chains in this list originate from one sample, sequenced in a study of blood T cell repertoires in COVID-19. Sequencing was performed with immunoSEQ multiplex PCR; in TCRdb, only in-frame clones are kept and a portion is missing. This table holds some 230,000 clones, roughly 83% found once. Sequencing was done on a sample of peripheral blood. The receptor set was obtained from a woman in her forties or fifties with acute or convalescent COVID-19.

V usage is TRBV5-6 and J usage is TRBJ1-6, with D unclear. Germline CDR1 SGHDT, CDR2 YYEEEE. The CDR3 loop spans 13 amino acids. V was pared by 4 bases and J by 9 bases, with 11 bases between. The CDR3 sequence is CASSRGDASPLHF. In DNA form, the CDR3 reads TGTGCCAGCAGCCGGGGTGATGCTTCACCCCTCCACTTT.

This clone appeared many times. This chain connects TRBV25-1 to TRBJ1-1, with D possibly being TRBD1 (6 bases). CDR1 and CDR2 from the germline V gene are MGHDK and SYGVNS. V was cut by 4 bases and J by 4 bases, with 10 bases left in between. CDR3 size: 13 residues. The DNA for the CDR3 is TGTGCCAGCAGTGCAGGGGTCGTCACTGAAGCTTTCTTT. This translates into CASSAGVVTEAFF.

The rearrangement joins TRBV15 to TRBJ2-1; TRBD2 is a possible D gene (5 bases). The V end was cut by 2 bases, the J end by 0 bases, with 8 bases between. In germline, CDR1 is LNHNV, CDR2 YYDKDF (reference sequence). The CDR3 has 15 residues. Written as DNA, the CDR3 is TGTGCCACCAGCAGACATGCGGGCTCCTACAATGAGCAGTTCTTC. Its protein is CATSRHAGSYNEQFF.

The chain recombines TRBV2 with TRBJ2-7; TRBD1 matches at 9 bases. V was pared by 11 bases and J by 3 bases, with 8 bases of the junction left unmatched. CDR1 is SNHLY and CDR2 is FYNNEI in the germline V gene. The CDR3 spans 13 residues. For the CDR3, the DNA is TGTGCCGCCCGGGACAGGGTCAACTACGAGCAGTACTTC. It specifies CAARDRVNYEQYF.

The rearrangement links TRBV15 to TRBJ1-2; D not certain. The CDR3 has 12 residues. Trimming pared 0 bases from V and 8 bases from J, leaving 7 bases between. CDR1 is LNHNV, CDR2 YYDKDF, per germline (reference sequence). CDR3 protein: CATSRDREGYTF. CDR3 in DNA: TGTGCCACCAGCAGAGATAGGGAGGGCTACACCTTC. Full variable domain (remainder filled in from reference TRBV15 and TRBJ1-2): DAMVIQNPRYQVTQFGKPVTLSCSQTLNHNVMYWYQQKSSQAPKLLFHYYDKDFNNEADTPDNFQSRRPNTSFCFLDIRSPGLGDTAMYLCATSRDREGYTFGSGTRLTVV.

The V call is TRBV9, the J call TRBJ1-6; 9 nucleotides align to TRBD1. Germline CDR1 reads SGDLS; CDR2 reads YYNGEE. CDR3 length: 14 amino acids. With V trimmed by 3 bases and J by 9 bases, 4 bases remained unmatched. CDR3 nucleotide sequence: TGTGCCAGCAGCGACGGGACAGGGACTTCACCCCTCCACTTT. Its translation is CASSDGTGTSPLHF. Complete variable domain (other parts from reference TRBV9 and TRBJ1-6): DSGVTQTPKHLITATGQRVTLRCSPRSGDLSVYWYQQSLDQGLQFLIQYYNGEERAKGNILERFSAQQFPDLHSELNLSSLELGDSALYFCASSDGTGTSPLHFGNGTRLTVT.